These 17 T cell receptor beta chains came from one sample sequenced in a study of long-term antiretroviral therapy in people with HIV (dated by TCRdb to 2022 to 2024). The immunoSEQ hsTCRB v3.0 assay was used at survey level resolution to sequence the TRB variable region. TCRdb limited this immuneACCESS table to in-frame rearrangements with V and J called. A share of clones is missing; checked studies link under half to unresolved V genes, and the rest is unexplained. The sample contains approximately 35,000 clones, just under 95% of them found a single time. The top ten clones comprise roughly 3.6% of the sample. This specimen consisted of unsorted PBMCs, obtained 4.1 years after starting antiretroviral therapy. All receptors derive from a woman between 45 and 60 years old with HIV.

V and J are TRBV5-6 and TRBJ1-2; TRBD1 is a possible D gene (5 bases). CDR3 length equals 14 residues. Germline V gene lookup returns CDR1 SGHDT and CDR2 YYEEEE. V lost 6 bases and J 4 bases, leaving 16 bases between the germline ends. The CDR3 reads CASTGTSIGYGYTF. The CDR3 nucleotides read TGTGCCAGCACCGGGACTTCCATTGGCTATGGCTACACCTTC.

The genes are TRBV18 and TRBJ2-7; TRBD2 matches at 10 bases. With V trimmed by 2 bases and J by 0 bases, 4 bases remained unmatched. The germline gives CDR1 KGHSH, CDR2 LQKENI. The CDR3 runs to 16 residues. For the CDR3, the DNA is TGTGCCAGCTCACCAGGGCTAGCGGGGGCCTCCTACGAGCAGTACTTC. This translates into CASSPGLAGASYEQYF.

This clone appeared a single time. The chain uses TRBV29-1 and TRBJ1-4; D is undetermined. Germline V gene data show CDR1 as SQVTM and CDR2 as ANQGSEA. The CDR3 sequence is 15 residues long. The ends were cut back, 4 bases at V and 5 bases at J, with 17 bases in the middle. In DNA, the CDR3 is TGCAGCGTTGCGTGGCGAAGCAGCGGCAATGAAAAACTGTTTTTT. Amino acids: CSVAWRSSGNEKLFF.

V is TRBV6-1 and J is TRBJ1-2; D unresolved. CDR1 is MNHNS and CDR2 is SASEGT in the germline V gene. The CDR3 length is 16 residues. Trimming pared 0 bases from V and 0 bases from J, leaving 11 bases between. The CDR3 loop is CASSEAGWGANYGYTF. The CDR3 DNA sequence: TGTGCCAGCAGTGAAGCGGGGTGGGGAGCTAACTATGGCTACACCTTC.

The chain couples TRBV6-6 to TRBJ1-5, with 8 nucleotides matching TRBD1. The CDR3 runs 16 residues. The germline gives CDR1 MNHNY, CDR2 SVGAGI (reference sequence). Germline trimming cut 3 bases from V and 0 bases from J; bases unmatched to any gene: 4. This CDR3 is CASSYGTGYSNQPQHF. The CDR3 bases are TGTGCCAGCAGTTATGGGACAGGTTATAGCAATCAGCCCCAGCATTTT.

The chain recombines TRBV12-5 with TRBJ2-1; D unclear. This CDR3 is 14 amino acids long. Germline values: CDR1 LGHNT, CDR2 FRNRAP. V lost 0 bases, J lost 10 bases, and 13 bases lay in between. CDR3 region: CASGLVLVLGEQFF. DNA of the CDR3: TGTGCTAGTGGTTTGGTACTTGTGTTAGGGGAGCAGTTCTTC.

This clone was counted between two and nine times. CDR3 sequence reads: CASSQAGLEGVNEQFF. The CDR3 DNA reads TGTGCCAGCAGCCAAGCCGGACTAGAGGGGGTCAATGAGCAGTTCTTC. The chain employs TRBV4-2 and TRBJ2-1, with D tentatively TRBD2 (7 bases). CDR1 and CDR2 from the germline V gene are LGHNA and YNFKEQ. CDR3 length: 16 residues. V was clipped by 1 base and J by 6 bases, with 16 bases between them.

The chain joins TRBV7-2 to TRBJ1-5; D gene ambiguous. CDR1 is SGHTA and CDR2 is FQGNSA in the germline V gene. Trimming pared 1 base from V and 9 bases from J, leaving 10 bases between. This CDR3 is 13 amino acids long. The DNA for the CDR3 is TGTGCCAGCAGCTTAGTAGAGGACCTGCCCCAGCATTTT. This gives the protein CASSLVEDLPQHF.

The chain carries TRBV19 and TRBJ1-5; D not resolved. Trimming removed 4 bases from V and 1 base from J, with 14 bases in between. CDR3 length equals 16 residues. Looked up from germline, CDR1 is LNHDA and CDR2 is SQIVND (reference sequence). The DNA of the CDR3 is TGTGCCAGTAGTAGATCCAAGATGGGAAGCAATCAGCCCCAGCATTTT. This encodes CASSRSKMGSNQPQHF. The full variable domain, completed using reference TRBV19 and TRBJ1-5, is DGGITQSPKYLFRKEGQNVTLSCEQNLNHDAMYWYRQDPGQGLRLIYYSQIVNDFQKGDIAEGYSVSREKKESFPLTVTSAQKNPTAFYLCASSRSKMGSNQPQHFGDGTRLSIL.

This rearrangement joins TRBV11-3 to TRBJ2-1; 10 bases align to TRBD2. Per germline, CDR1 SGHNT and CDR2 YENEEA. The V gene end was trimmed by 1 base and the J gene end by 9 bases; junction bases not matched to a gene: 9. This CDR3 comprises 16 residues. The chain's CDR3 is CASSLARSGGASEQFF. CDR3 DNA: TGTGCCAGCAGCTTAGCCCGAAGCGGGGGGGCCTCTGAGCAGTTCTTC.

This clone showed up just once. CDR3 bases: TGTGCCAGCAGCTTGCGGACAGGGGGGGGGTACGAGCAGTACTTC. Residues: CASSLRTGGGYEQYF. V usage is TRBV7-2 and J usage is TRBJ2-7; 10 bases agree with TRBD1. Trimming removed 3 bases from V and 4 bases from J; junction bases left unmatched: 6. The CDR3 spans 15 residues. Germline values: CDR1 SGHTA, CDR2 FQGNSA.

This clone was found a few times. CDR3 DNA: TGTGCCAGCAGCTTAGGGCCGGGACAGGGGGGTTCACCCCTCCACTTT. The encoded protein is CASSLGPGQGGSPLHF. The chain employs TRBV11-2 and TRBJ1-6, with 11 positions matching TRBD1. The CDR3 is 16 residues long. V dropped 1 base and J dropped 9; count of bases not matched to a gene: 5. CDR1 SGHAT and CDR2 FQNNGV come from the germline V gene.

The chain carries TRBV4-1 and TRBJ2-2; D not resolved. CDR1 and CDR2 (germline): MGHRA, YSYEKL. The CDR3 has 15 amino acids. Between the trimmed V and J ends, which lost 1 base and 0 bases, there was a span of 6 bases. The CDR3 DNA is TGCGCCAGCAGCCAAGCCAGAACGAACACCGGGGAGCTGTTTTTT. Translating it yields CASSQARTNTGELFF.

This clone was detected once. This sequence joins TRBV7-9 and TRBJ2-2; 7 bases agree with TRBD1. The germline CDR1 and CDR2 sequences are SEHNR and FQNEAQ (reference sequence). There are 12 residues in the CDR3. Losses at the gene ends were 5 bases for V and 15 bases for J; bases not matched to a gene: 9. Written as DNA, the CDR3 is TGTGCCAGCAGCCAGACCCGACAGGGTTTGTTTTTT. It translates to CASSQTRQGLFF.

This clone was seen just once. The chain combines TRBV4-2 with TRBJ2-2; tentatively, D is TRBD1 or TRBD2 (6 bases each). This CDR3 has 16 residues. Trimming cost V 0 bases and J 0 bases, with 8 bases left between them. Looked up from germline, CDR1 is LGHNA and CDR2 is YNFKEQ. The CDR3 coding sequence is TGTGCCAGCAGCCAAGAAGGGGGGACGAACACCGGGGAGCTGTTTTTT. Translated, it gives CASSQEGGTNTGELFF.

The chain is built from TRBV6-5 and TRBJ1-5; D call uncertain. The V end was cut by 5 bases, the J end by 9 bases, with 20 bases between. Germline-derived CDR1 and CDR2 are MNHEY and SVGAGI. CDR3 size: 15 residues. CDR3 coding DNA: TGTGCCAGCAGTCCTCGAAGGGAGGAATTGAGGCCCCAGCATTTT. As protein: CASSPRREELRPQHF.

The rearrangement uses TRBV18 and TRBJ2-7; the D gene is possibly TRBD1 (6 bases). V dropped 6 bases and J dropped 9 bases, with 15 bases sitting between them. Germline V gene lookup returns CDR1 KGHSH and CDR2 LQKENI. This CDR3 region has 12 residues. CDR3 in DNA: TGTGCCAGCTCCCGACAGGAGGACCTGCAGTACTTC. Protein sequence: CASSRQEDLQYF. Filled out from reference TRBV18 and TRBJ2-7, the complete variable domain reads NAGVMQNPRHLVRRRGQEARLRCSPMKGHSHVYWYRQLPEEGLKFMVYLQKENIIDESGMPKERFSAEFPKEGPSILRIQQVVRGDSAAYFCASSRQEDLQYFGPGTRLTVT.